This TCR beta chain appears in the sequencing data of a study of a mutant IDH1 vaccine in newly diagnosed glioma (dated by TCRdb to 2020 to 2022). About the investigation overall: Across visits V03 through V10, patients got a total of eight vaccinations, given in weeks 1, 3, 5, 7, 11, 15, 19 and 23. Before enrollment, patients had received standard therapy of radiotherapy alone, temozolomide alone, or radiochemotherapy with temozolomide; most received the combination. Of the 25 to 40 patients who were treated, 62.5% were male and 37.5% were female, and the mean age was around 40 years. In the chemotherapy-containing groups, vaccination started alongside temozolomide cycles, whereas in patients who had radiotherapy alone it started 4-6 weeks after radiotherapy. Longitudinal TCRB deep sequencing was done for about two dozen treated patients, wherever samples were available for exploratory analyses. Peripheral blood samples were drawn at six visits, namely V03 (baseline), V05, V07, V10, V12 and V13. Beyond this particular receptor, the publication reports: PBMC samples for TCRB deep sequencing were selected based on availability. Immune responses induced by the vaccine were seen in roughly 92% of patients across multiple MHC alleles. Pseudoprogression seemed to be unrelated to changes in the top peripheral T cell clonotypes found by TCRB sequencing. The authors stated that sample limitations prevented analyses of patient blood samples from being reproduced.

The library was made by the immunoSEQ multiplex PCR assay. Following the manufacturer's protocol, the hsTCRB Kit was used to amplify rearranged TCR beta chain sequences. Sequencing of TCRB libraries was carried out on an Illumina MiSeq. On the authors' methods: Demultiplexing, trimming and gene mapping were performed with the kit vendor's proprietary platform. The table comes from immuneACCESS by way of TCRdb, which keeps in-frame sequences with V and J called. Part of the clones is missing from these tables; in studies checked, under half for an unresolved V gene and the rest for unknown reasons. V and J calls and clone size are copied from that table; D and trimming were computed from the DNA. This sample has about 20,000 clones in its table, and more than 75% of those were observed once. The ten largest clones capture about 13% of the sample. This specimen's time point label, interpreted: week 23, last vaccination. Each vaccine dose, consisting of 300 ug of a 20-mer mutant IDH1 peptide in Montanide, was administered subcutaneously with topical imiquimod. Donors had newly diagnosed WHO grade 3 or 4 IDH1-mutant astrocytomas with loss of nuclear ATRX. The samples were drawn from NOA16, a multicentre, single-arm, open-label phase I trial in Germany that tested a mutant IDH1 peptide vaccine in humans for the first time. Genomic DNA for TCRB sequencing was extracted from EDTA blood using the DNeasy Blood and Tissue Kit.

Remarks on this clone: The antigen this receptor binds is unknown. Base qualities were left out, and no much larger clone turns up one base away.

CDR1 is given as MNHEY and CDR2 as SMNVEV, both from the germline V gene (reference sequence). V is clipped by 2 bases and J by 6 bases, and the sequence between their germline boundaries is 5 bases long. From its cysteine to its phenylalanine, the CDR3 spans 12 amino acids. Only the CDR3 DNA stays, 36 bases, in frame from base 1. The rearrangement combines TRBV27 with TRBJ2-1; the D gene is not confidently resolved. The specimen comprised PBMCs, sampled from a glioma patient whose treatment included an IDH1 peptide vaccine. The origin of this receptor is a man aged 30 to 39 with glioma. In nucleotide form, the sequence is TGTGCCAGCAGTTTAATGGGCAATGAGCAGTTCTTC. Translated, this gives CASSLMGNEQFF.